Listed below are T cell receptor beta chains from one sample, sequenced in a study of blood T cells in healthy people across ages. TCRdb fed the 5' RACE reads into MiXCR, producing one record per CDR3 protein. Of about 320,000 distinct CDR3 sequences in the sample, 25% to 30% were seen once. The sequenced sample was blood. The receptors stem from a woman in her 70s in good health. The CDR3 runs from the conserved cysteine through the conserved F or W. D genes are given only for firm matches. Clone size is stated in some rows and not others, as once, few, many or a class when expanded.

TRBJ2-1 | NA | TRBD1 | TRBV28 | TGTGCCAGCAGTTTGAGGACAGGGCCGGTAAATGAGCAGTTCTTC | CASSLRTGPVNEQFF
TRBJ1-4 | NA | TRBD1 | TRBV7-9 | TGTGCCAGCAGCAAGGGGACAGGGGGCTCTGAAAAACCGTTTTTT | CASSKGTGGSEKPFF
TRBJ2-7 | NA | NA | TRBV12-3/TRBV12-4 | TGTGCCAGCAGAAGCGGTAACGGGGCCTACGAGCAGTACTTC | CASRSGNGAYEQYF
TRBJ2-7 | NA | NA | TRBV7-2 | TGTGCCAGCAGCTTAAACGCAGGGATCTACGAGCAGTACTTC | CASSLNAGIYEQYF
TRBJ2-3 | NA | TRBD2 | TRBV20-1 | TGCAGTGCGGAACTAGCGGGAGGGAGCACAGATACGCAGTATTTT | CSAELAGGSTDTQYF
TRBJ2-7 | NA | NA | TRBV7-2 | TGTGCCAGCAGCTCAACAGGTGTGAAGTGCTTC | CASSSTGVKCF
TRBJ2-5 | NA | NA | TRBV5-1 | TGCGCCAGCAGCCTTCCGGGACTCGAGCGGTACTTC | CASSLPGLERYF
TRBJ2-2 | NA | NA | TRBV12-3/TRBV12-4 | TGTGCCAGCAGTTTCTATGAGACCGGGGAGCTGTTTTTT | CASSFYETGELFF
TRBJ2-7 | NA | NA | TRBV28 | TGTGCCACCAGGGGGGACTCCTACGAGCAGTACTTC | CATRGDSYEQYF
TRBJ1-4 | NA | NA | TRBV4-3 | TGCGCCAGCAGCGATGCAGTAGGTGATGAAAAACTGTTTTTT | CASSDAVGDEKLFF
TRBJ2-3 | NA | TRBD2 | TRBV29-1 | TGCAGCGTTGAAGAACTAGCGGGGCTCACAGATACGCAGTATTTT | CSVEELAGLTDTQYF
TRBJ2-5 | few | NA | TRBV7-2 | TGTGCCAGCAGCTTAGACCTAGGATTC | CASSLDLGF
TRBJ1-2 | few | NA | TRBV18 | TGTGCCAGCTCACCCGCGGAGACCTATGGCTACACCTTC | CASSPAETYGYTF
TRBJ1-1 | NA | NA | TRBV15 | TGTGCCACCAGCAGTCCGACCGTTAGGAACACTGAAGCTTTCTTT | CATSSPTVRNTEAFF
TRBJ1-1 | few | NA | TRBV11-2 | TGTGCCAGCAGCTTAGCGGGCCAGTCCGAAGCTTTCTTT | CASSLAGQSEAFF
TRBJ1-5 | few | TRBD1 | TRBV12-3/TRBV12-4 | TGTGCCAGCAGTCCCGGGACAGGGGGAGGGACCCAGCATTTT | CASSPGTGGGTQHF
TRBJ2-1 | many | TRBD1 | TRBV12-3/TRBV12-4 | TGTGCCAGCAGTTTAGCGCGACAGGGCTACAATGAGCAGTTCTTC | CASSLARQGYNEQFF
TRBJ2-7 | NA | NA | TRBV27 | TGTGCCAGCTCTGGAGGGCGGTCCTACGAGCAGTACTTC | CASSGGRSYEQYF
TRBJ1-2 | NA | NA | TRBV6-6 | TGTGCCAGCAGTCGGAGCAACTATGGCTACACCTTC | CASSRSNYGYTF
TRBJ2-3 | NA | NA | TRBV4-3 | TGCGCCAGCAGCCAAGGACGGGGTGGCCCAGATACGCAGTATTTT | CASSQGRGGPDTQYF
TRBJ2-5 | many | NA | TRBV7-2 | TGTGCCAGCAGTCAAGGGATGGAGGGGACCCAGTACTTC | CASSQGMEGTQYF
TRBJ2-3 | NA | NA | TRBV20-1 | TGCGGCGCTAGAAAGGGGAGGGATACGCAGTATTTT | CGARKGRDTQYF
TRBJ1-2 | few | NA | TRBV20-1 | TGCAGTGCTAGAGGCCGCTCAACGAGTAACTATGGCTACACCTTC | CSARGRSTSNYGYTF
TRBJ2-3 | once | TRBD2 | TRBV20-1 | TGCAGTGCTAGAGAACTAGCGGGACCCTCGGGAGATACGCAGTATTTT | CSARELAGPSGDTQYF
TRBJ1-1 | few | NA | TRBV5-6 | TGTGCCAGCAGCTTGCACGGTGGAACTGAAGCTTTCTTT | CASSLHGGTEAFF
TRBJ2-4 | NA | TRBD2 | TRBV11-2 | TGTGCCAGCAGCTTAAGGGCTAGCGGGAGTTACAACATTCAGTACTTC | CASSLRASGSYNIQYF
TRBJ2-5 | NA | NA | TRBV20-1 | TGCAGTGCTAGATGGCAGCAAGAGACCCAGTACTTC | CSARWQQETQYF
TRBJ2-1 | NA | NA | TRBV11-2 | TGTGCCAGCGATCTTGGGACGGGGGTCTCCTACAATGAGCAGTTCTTC | CASDLGTGVSYNEQFF
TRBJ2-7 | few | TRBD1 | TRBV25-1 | TGTGCCAGCAGTGCGTTTCACGTCGGGACAGGCAAGTACTACGAGCAGTACTTC | CASSAFHVGTGKYYEQYF
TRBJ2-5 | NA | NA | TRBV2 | TGTGCCAGCAAGCCAGACCAAGAGACCCAGTACTTC | CASKPDQETQYF
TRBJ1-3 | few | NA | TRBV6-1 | TGTGCCAGCAGTGAAGCGCTAGTCCATAAGGGAAACACCATATATTTT | CASSEALVHKGNTIYF
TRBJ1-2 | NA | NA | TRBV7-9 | TGTGCCAGCAGCTTAGCGCGAGGGGACAACTATGGCTACACCTTC | CASSLARGDNYGYTF
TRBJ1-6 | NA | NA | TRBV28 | TGTGCCAGCAGTTCCCGGGGCCGTAACACAGTGCCCCTCCACTTT | CASSSRGRNTVPLHF
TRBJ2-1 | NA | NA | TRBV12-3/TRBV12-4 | TGTGCCAGCAGAACATTCAATGAGCAGTTCTTC | CASRTFNEQFF
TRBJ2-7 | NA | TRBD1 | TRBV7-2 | TGTGCCAGCAGCCCTTCTAGGGACAGGAACCCCTACGAGCAGTACTTC | CASSPSRDRNPYEQYF
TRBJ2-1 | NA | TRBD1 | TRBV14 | TGTGCCAGCAGCCGAGACAGGGGGATAGGCAATGAGCAGTTCTTC | CASSRDRGIGNEQFF
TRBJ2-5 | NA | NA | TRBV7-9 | TGTGCCAGCAGCCCCAGGGGCCCAGAGACCCAGTACTTC | CASSPRGPETQYF
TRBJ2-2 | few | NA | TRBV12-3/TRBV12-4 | TGTGCCAGCAGTCCCGAGGAGGCAGGTACCACCGGGGAGCTGTTTTTT | CASSPEEAGTTGELFF
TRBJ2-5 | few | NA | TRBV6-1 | TGTGCCAGCAGTGGATCCCCCCTGGGCCCAAGGGAGCAGTACTTC | CASSGSPLGPREQYF
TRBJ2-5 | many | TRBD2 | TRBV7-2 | TGTGCCAGCAGTCGGGGGGGTAAGGTACAAGAGACCCAGTACTTC | CASSRGGKVQETQYF
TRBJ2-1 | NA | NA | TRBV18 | TGTGCCAGCTCACCACCGTGGCAGGGTGAAGAGGAGCAGTTCTTC | CASSPPWQGEEEQFF
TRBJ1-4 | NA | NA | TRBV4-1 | TGCGCCAGCAGCCAAGGCTTCTCGGCTTTCTCCGCACTCACACACGAAAAACTGTTTTTT | CASSQGFSAFSALTHEKLFF
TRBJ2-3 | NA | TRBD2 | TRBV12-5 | TGTGCTAGTGCCCCGGGAGGGGGTCCTAGCACAGATACGCAGTATTTT | CASAPGGGPSTDTQYF
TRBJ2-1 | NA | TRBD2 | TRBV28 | TGTGCCAGCAGCCCCAACTCAGCGGGAAGGTACAATGAGCAGTTCTTC | CASSPNSAGRYNEQFF
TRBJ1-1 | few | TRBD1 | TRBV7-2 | TGTGCCAGCAGCTTAGCGGGACAGGGTCAGCAAGCTTTCTTT | CASSLAGQGQQAFF
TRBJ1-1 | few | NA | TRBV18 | TGTGCCAGCTCGCCTGCCTCCTGGGGGAACACTGAAGCTTTCTTT | CASSPASWGNTEAFF
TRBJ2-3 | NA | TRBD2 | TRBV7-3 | TGTGCCAGCAGCTTATCCAGCGGGAGTAGTTATACGCAGTATTTT | CASSLSSGSSYTQYF
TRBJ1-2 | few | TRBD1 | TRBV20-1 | TGCAGTGCTGCCGTAGGACAGGGAGATCGTGGCTACACCTTC | CSAAVGQGDRGYTF
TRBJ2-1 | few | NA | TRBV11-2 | TGTGCCAGCAGCCCTATGCCCGGGTCTCTGTTCTTC | CASSPMPGSLFF
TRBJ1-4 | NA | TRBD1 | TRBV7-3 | TGTGCCAGCAGCTCCCACCCGGGACAGTCTAATGAAAAACTGTTTTTT | CASSSHPGQSNEKLFF
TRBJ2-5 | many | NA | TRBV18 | TGTGCCAGCTCACCTATGGAAGAGACCCAGTACTTC | CASSPMEETQYF
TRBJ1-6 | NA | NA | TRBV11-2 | TGTGCCAGCAGCTTAGACAGGGTTAATTCACCCCTCCACTTT | CASSLDRVNSPLHF
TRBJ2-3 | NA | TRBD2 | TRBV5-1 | TGCGCCAGCAGCTGGGGACTAGCGGGAGGGGTCGCAGATACGCAGTATTTT | CASSWGLAGGVADTQYF
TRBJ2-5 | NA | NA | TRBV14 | TGTGCCAGCAGCAATTGGGGGGCCCAAGAGACCCAGTACTTC | CASSNWGAQETQYF
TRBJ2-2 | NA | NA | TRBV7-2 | TGTGCCAGCAGCTTTGACCCATGGGTGTCCGGGGGTAACACCGGGGAGCTGTTTTTT | CASSFDPWVSGGNTGELFF
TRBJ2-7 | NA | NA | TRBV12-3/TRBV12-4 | TGTGCCAGCAGTTTAGCCGGGCTAGCTTACGAGCAGTACTTC | CASSLAGLAYEQYF
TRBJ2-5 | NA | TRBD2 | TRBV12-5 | TGTGCTAGTGGTTTGGTACTAGCGGGAGTACAAGAGACCCAGTACTTC | CASGLVLAGVQETQYF
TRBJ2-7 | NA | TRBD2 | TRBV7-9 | TGTGCCAGCAGCCACCTGGGCGGGACTAGCGCAAGCGAGCAGTACTTC | CASSHLGGTSASEQYF
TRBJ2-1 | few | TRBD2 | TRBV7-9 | TGTGCCAGCACCCTAGCGGGAGGCAATGAGCAGTTCTTC | CASTLAGGNEQFF
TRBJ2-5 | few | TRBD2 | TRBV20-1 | TGCAGTGCCGCGATAGCGGGAGGGTTTAGGACCCAGTACTTC | CSAAIAGGFRTQYF